A single sample is the source of the 11 T cell receptor beta chains below, sequenced in a study of blood T cells in healthy people across ages. Then a second PCR, running roughly 7 to 12 cycles, was carried out with a sample-barcoded 5' primer and a J-beta primer mix. TCRdb reprocessed the 5' RACE reads with MiXCR, giving one entry per CDR3 protein. Of some 920,000 distinct CDR3 sequences in the sample, just over 50% were seen once. Material: blood. The receptors shown here come from a woman aged 55-69 years in good health.

The chain is built from TRBV11-3 and TRBJ2-7; no firm D call. The CDR3 sequence is 13 residues long. Germline CDR1 reads SGHNT; CDR2 reads YENEEA. V dropped 4 bases and J dropped 7 bases, with 14 bases sitting between them. CDR3 DNA: TGTGCCAGCAGCTCACCCCCCGCTCCGGAGCAGTACTTC. It specifies CASSSPPAPEQYF.

This clonotype was counted a few times. The CDR3: CASSQTGLAQPGEQFF. The CDR3 DNA follows: TGTGCCAGCAGCCAAACGGGGCTAGCCCAACCAGGGGAGCAGTTCTTC. The J gene is TRBJ2-1, the V gene TRBV14; D tentatively reads TRBD1 or TRBD2 (5 bases each). V dropped 2 bases and J dropped 10 bases, with 21 bases sitting between them. CDR1 SGHDN and CDR2 FVKESK come from the germline V gene. This CDR3 spans 16 amino acids.

In its sample, this clonotype was seen once. The chain combines TRBV20-1 with TRBJ1-2; the D gene is possibly TRBD1 (5 bases). The CDR3 has 11 amino acids. Looked up from germline, CDR1 is DFQATT and CDR2 is SNEGSKA (reference sequence). The CDR3 sequence is CRAGGGYGYTF. The CDR3 region has the DNA TGCAGGGCCGGGGGGGGCTATGGCTACACCTTC.

The chain recombines TRBV7-3 with TRBJ2-1; 7 bases agree with TRBD2. V was pared by 4 bases and J by 2 bases, with 8 bases of the junction left unmatched. Germline V gene sequence: CDR1 SGHTA, CDR2 FQGTGA. The CDR3 covers 16 residues. For the CDR3, the DNA is TGTGCCAGCAGCTGGGGAGGGCTAGCGACCTACAATGAGCAGTTCTTC. Translation: CASSWGGLATYNEQFF.

The V call is TRBV7-2, the J call TRBJ2-1, with 9 bases identical to TRBD1. The V gene's germline CDR1 is SGHTA and CDR2 FQGNSA. The V gene end was trimmed by 6 bases and the J gene end by 0 bases; junction bases not matched to a gene: 6. The CDR3 is 16 amino acids. The CDR3 DNA follows: TGTGCCAGCAGATTTATGGGACAGGGCTCCTACAATGAGCAGTTCTTC. It codes for CASRFMGQGSYNEQFF.

This chain links TRBV7-9 with TRBJ2-2; 8 positions match TRBD1. This CDR3 contains 18 residues. Germline trimming cut 5 bases from V and 9 bases from J; bases unmatched to any gene: 20. The V gene's germline CDR1 is SEHNR and CDR2 FQNEAQ (reference sequence). CDR3 amino acids: CASSPRGQAVNPDRELFF. As DNA, the CDR3 is TGTGCCAGCAGCCCCAGGGGACAGGCAGTCAACCCTGACCGGGAGCTGTTTTTT.

The rearrangement links TRBV29-1 to TRBJ2-4, with 10 bases fitting TRBD2. The CDR3 loop spans 14 amino acids. V lost 7 bases, J lost 10 bases, and 13 bases stayed unmatched. Germline V gene lookup returns CDR1 SQVTM and CDR2 ANQGSEA. The CDR3 DNA sequence: TGCAGCGCCCGCAGCGGGAGGGGTTTCGAGATTCAGTACTTC. This codes for CSARSGRGFEIQYF. Variable domain in full (rest from reference TRBV29-1 and TRBJ2-4): SAVISQKPSRDICQRGTSLTIQCQVDSQVTMMFWYRQQPGQSLTLIATANQGSEATYESGFVIDKFPISRPNLTFSTLTVSNMSPEDSSIYLCSARSGRGFEIQYFGAGTRLSVL.

This clonotype showed up just a few times. The chain couples TRBV14 to TRBJ2-6, with no clear D. V lost 4 bases and J lost 1, with 11 bases in between. Germline V gene sequence: CDR1 SGHDN, CDR2 FVKESK. The CDR3 consists of 16 residues. The CDR3 nucleotides read TGTGCCAGCAGCCGAATACAGCAATCTGGGGCCAACGTCCTGACTTTC. Translating gives CASSRIQQSGANVLTF.

To note about this clonotype: An end of the junction differs from the germline gene, which may be a read error. The chain couples TRBV4-2 to TRBJ2-1; 9 nucleotides line up with TRBD2. Germline values: CDR1 LGHNA, CDR2 YNFKEQ. This CDR3 has 18 residues. This chain's CDR3 is CASSQDHGGRALYNEPFF. The CDR3 DNA sequence: TGTGCCAGCAGCCAAGATCACGGCGGGAGGGCCCTCTACAATGAGCCGTTCTTC.

The rearrangement uses TRBV2 and TRBJ2-1; no clear D. The CDR3 has 14 amino acids. The germline CDR1 and CDR2 sequences are SNHLY and FYNNEI. Trimming removed 4 bases at V and 4 bases at J, with 11 bases between. The CDR3 loop reads CASSAQISYNEQFF. The CDR3 DNA follows: TGTGCCAGCAGTGCACAGATTTCGTACAATGAGCAGTTCTTC.

CDR3 bases: TGTGCCAGCAGCGTAGGCGGCCCGGGGAGGACCCAGTACTTC. Protein: CASSVGGPGRTQYF. The rearrangement links TRBV7-9 to TRBJ2-7; D might be TRBD2 (5 bases). Near its end, the DNA agrees better with TRBJ2-5, so the J call may be wrong. The CDR3 extends over 14 amino acids. Germline loops: CDR1 SEHNR, CDR2 FQNEAQ (reference sequence).